Reported below is one TCR beta chain. This sample is drawn from a study of T cell changes during pregnancy in multiple sclerosis. CDR1 is LNHDA and CDR2 is SQIVND in the germline V gene (reference sequence). The CDR3 totals 15 residues. The germline V and J ends were trimmed by 1 base and 4 bases, with 11 bases remaining between them. The method was immunoSEQ multiplex PCR; TCRdb's version includes in-frame clones alone and lacks a portion of them. This table has tens of thousands of clones, 91% appearing once. The chain carries TRBV19 and TRBJ1-5, with D tentatively TRBD1 (5 bases). The sample was CD4+ T cells from peripheral blood mononuclear cells, taken in the third trimester of pregnancy. The TCR originated in a female donor in good health, enrolled as a control in a pregnancy study. The CDR3 sequence is CASSIAGIVNQPQHF. The DNA of the CDR3 is TGTGCCAGTAGTATAGCAGGGATAGTAAATCAGCCCCAGCATTTT.